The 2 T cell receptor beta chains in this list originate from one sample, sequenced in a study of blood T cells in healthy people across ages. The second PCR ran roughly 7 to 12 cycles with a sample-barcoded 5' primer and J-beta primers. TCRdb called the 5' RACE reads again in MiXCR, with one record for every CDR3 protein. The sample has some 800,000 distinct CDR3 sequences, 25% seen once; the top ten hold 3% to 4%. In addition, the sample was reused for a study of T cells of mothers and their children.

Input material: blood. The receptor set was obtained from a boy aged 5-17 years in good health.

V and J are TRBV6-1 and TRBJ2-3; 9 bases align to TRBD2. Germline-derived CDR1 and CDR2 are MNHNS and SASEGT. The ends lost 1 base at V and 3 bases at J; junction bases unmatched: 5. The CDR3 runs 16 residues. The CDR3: CASSEGVSGRTDTQYF. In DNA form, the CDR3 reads TGTGCCAGCAGTGAAGGGGTTAGCGGGAGAACAGATACGCAGTATTTT.

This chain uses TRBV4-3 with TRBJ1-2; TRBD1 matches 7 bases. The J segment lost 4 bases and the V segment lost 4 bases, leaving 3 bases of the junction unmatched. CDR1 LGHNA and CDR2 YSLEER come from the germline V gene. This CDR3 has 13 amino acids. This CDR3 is CASSPRDSYGYTF. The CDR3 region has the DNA TGCGCCAGCAGCCCTCGGGACAGCTATGGCTACACCTTC.